This is a list of T cell receptor beta chains from one sample in a study of identifying expanded T cells in peripheral blood. Some clones are missing from TCRdb's copy, which holds only in-frame ones; the method was immunoSEQ multiplex PCR. Among approximately 100,000 clones listed, around nine tenths were seen once. The material sequenced was blood. These receptors were obtained from a person between 18 and 70 years old in good health. Each CDR3 is given with its conserved first and last residue. Each record gives: D gene, clone size, V gene, J gene, CDR3 DNA, CDR3 protein. The D gene is left open where the match is weak. The size of a clone is reported for some rows only, either as once, few or many, or as a class for expanded clones.

>TRBD2|-|TRBV11-3|TRBJ2-3
TGTGCCAGCAGCTTAAGCGGGGGAGGAGATACGCAGTATTTT
CASSLSGGGDTQYF
>TRBD1|-|TRBV4-2|TRBJ2-7
TGTGCCAGCAGCTCGCCGGGACAGGGACACTACGAGCAGTACTTC
CASSSPGQGHYEQYF
>-|-|TRBV7-9|TRBJ1-2
TGTGCCAGCAGCTTAGAGGGGCGCAGGAACTATGGCTACACCTTC
CASSLEGRRNYGYTF
>TRBD1|-|TRBV16|TRBJ2-2
TGTGCCAGCAGCCAATATCGCTGGGACAGGAACACCGGGGAGCTGTTTTTT
CASSQYRWDRNTGELFF
>TRBD1|-|TRBV7-8|TRBJ2-7
TGTGCCAGCAGCGGGGACAGGGTTGACGAGCAGTACTTC
CASSGDRVDEQYF
>-|-|TRBV4-2|TRBJ1-5
TGTGCCAGCAGCCAAGATGGGGAGTATAGCAATCAGCCCCAGCATTTT
CASSQDGEYSNQPQHF
>-|once|TRBV7-9|TRBJ2-2
TGTGCTAGCAGCCCGACACTGGACACCGGGGAGCTGTTTTTT
CASSPTLDTGELFF
>-|-|TRBV20-1|TRBJ2-5
TGCAGTGCTCTGGAAGAGACCCAGTACTTC
CSALEETQYF
>-|-|TRBV5-5|TRBJ1-1
TGTGCCAGCAGCCGGAACCCCCCGAACACTGAAGCTTTCTTT
CASSRNPPNTEAFF
>-|-|TRBV4-3|TRBJ2-7
TGCGCCAGCAGCCAAGACACAGGGTACTACGAGCAGTACTTC
CASSQDTGYYEQYF
>-|-|TRBV28|TRBJ1-3
TGTGCCAGCAGTTTAGGCAGTTGGAACACCATATATTTT
CASSLGSWNTIYF
>TRBD1|-|TRBV28|TRBJ2-5
TGTGCCAGCAGTGTCGGGACAGGGATTTTGGAGACCCAGTACTTC
CASSVGTGILETQYF
>-|-|TRBV18|TRBJ1-3
TGTGCCAGCTCAAGCATATGGGGTTCTGGAAACACCATATATTTT
CASSSIWGSGNTIYF
>-|-|TRBV6-5|TRBJ1-1
TGTGCCAGCAGGACGGACAGAGGTGTACCGCACGGTTTCTTT
CASRTDRGVPHGFF
>TRBD2|-|TRBV7-9|TRBJ2-3
TGTGCCAGCAGCTTAGGACTAGCGGGGGTTGATACGCAGTATTTT
CASSLGLAGVDTQYF
>TRBD2|-|TRBV5-6|TRBJ2-1
TGTGCCAGCAGCTTCGGACTAGCGGGGGACCGCGACGTCTTC
CASSFGLAGDRDVF
>-|-|TRBV4-2|TRBJ2-1
TGTGCCAGCAGCCCCCGTTTTGGGGGGCGACCTCGAGAGCAGTTCTTC
CASSPRFGGRPREQFF
>TRBD1|-|TRBV7-2|TRBJ1-5
TGTGCCAGCAACCCGGGACAGGGAGAATCGCCCCAGCATTTT
CASNPGQGESPQHF
>TRBD1|-|TRBV19|TRBJ1-5
TGTGCCAGTAGTATGGACAGGGGTTCCTCTCAGCCCCAGCATTTT
CASSMDRGSSQPQHF
>TRBD2|-|TRBV5-1|TRBJ2-1
TGCGCCAGCAGCCGCTCGGGGGGGGCCCCCCCCAGCAATGAGCAGTTCTTC
CASSRSGGAPPSNEQFF
>-|-|TRBV29-1|TRBJ1-1
TGCAGCGTTGAAGATTCAAGGACCTACACTGAAGCTTTCTTT
CSVEDSRTYTEAFF
>-|-|TRBV5-4|TRBJ2-7
TGTGCCAGCAGCCACCAAAGGGGCCGGGCTAGCGCAAAGTACGAGCAGTACTTC
CASSHQRGRASAKYEQYF
>TRBD1|-|TRBV12-5|TRBJ1-1
TGTGCTAGTGGTTTAATGGGGCGACAGGGGAACACTGAAGCTTTCTTT
CASGLMGRQGNTEAFF
>-|-|TRBV4-2|TRBJ1-4
TGTGCCAGCAGCCAAGGTCAGCTTGAAAAACTGTTTTTT
CASSQGQLEKLFF
>-|-|TRBV27|TRBJ1-1
TGTGCCAGCAGTGGTAGGCCAGACACTGAAGCTTTCTTT
CASSGRPDTEAFF
>-|-|TRBV18|TRBJ1-2
TGTGCCAGCTCACCACCAAGCCTTGATGGCTACACCTTC
CASSPPSLDGYTF